The 14 T cell receptor beta chains reported below all come from one sample, sequenced in a study of beta chain features in type 1 diabetes. Expressed TCRB transcripts were sequenced, since all the RNA that had been isolated was reverse transcribed. TCRdb keeps only in-frame clones here, not all; method: immunoSEQ multiplex PCR. The data contain about 360,000 clones, roughly an eighth of them seen just once; the ten biggest clones take up under 0.02%. Material for sequencing was naive CD4+ T cells from blood. These TCRs come from a man between 18 and 35 years old in good health.

This clone was recorded a few times. This chain connects TRBV7-6 to TRBJ2-7; 8 nucleotides align to TRBD2. Germline assignment: CDR1 SGHVS and CDR2 FNYEAQ. Trimming took 1 base from V and 3 from J; bases not matched to a gene: 5. This CDR3 is built from 15 residues. The CDR3 DNA sequence: TGTGCCAGCAGCTTAGATACGGGAGGGTTCTACGAGCAGTACTTC. Its translation is CASSLDTGGFYEQYF.

In this sample, this clone turned up a few times. This chain connects TRBV7-9 to TRBJ2-5; 9 bases align to TRBD1. Germline V gene lookup returns CDR1 SEHNR and CDR2 FQNEAQ (reference sequence). Trimming removed 5 bases from V and 2 bases from J; junction bases left unmatched: 6. The CDR3 runs to 15 residues. CDR3 in amino acids: CASSTWTGDQETQYF. The CDR3 DNA sequence: TGTGCCAGCAGCACTTGGACAGGGGATCAAGAGACCCAGTACTTC.

The chain has TRBV2 and TRBJ2-3, with D possibly TRBD1 on 6 matching bases. V gave up 6 bases and J gave up 7 bases, with 8 bases separating them. Germline assignment: CDR1 SNHLY and CDR2 FYNNEI. The CDR3 runs to 11 residues. The CDR3 DNA reads TGTGCCAGCAGCCAGGGGAATACGCAGTATTTT. It translates to CASSQGNTQYF.

V gene TRBV5-4 combines with J gene TRBJ2-2; 8 nucleotides match TRBD1. CDR1 and CDR2 (germline): SGHNT, YYREEE (reference sequence). This CDR3 region has 16 residues. V lost 4 bases, J lost 0 bases, and 5 bases stayed unmatched. Here the CDR3 reads CASSHGQGTNTGELFF. In DNA, the CDR3 is TGTGCCAGCAGCCACGGACAGGGTACGAACACCGGGGAGCTGTTTTTT.

In its sample, this clone was seen a few times. J is TRBJ2-6 and V is TRBV4-3; 7 bases align to TRBD1. This CDR3 comprises 18 residues. Germline CDR1 is LGHNA and CDR2 is YSLEER. After removal of 3 bases from V and 1 base from J, the junction contained 9 bases not matched to a gene. CDR3 DNA: TGCGCCAGCAGCCACCCCAAAGGGACAGTTTCTGGGGCCAACGTCCTGACTTTC. Residues: CASSHPKGTVSGANVLTF.

The V call is TRBV7-8, the J call TRBJ2-6, with TRBD1 as a possible D gene (6 bases). Germline assignment: CDR1 SGHVS and CDR2 FQNEAQ. The ends were cut back, 5 bases at V and 0 bases at J, with 23 bases in the middle. This CDR3 contains 20 residues. The CDR3 coding sequence is TGTGCCAGCAGCCTCAGGACAGACGCAACATTACGCTCTGGGGCCAACGTCCTGACTTTC. It yields the protein CASSLRTDATLRSGANVLTF.

V and J are TRBV18 and TRBJ1-1; 8 bases are a match to TRBD1. The CDR3 is 16 residues long. V gave up 1 base and J gave up 1 base; unmatched junction bases: 5. The germline gives CDR1 KGHSH, CDR2 LQKENI. Here the CDR3 DNA reads TGTGCCAGCTCACCACGATACGGACAGGGGAACACTGAAGCTTTCTTT. Protein sequence: CASSPRYGQGNTEAFF.

This clone has just a few counts. The rearrangement joins TRBV6-5 to TRBJ2-3, with D possibly TRBD1 on 6 matching bases. Trimming cost V 2 bases and J 0 bases, with 12 bases left between them. The CDR3 length is 16 residues. Germline V lookup: CDR1 MNHEY, CDR2 SVGAGI. The CDR3 loop reads CASSYSDRPSTDTQYF. The CDR3 DNA is TGTGCCAGCAGTTACAGTGACAGGCCCAGCACAGATACGCAGTATTTT.

Of note for this clone: The sample carries other DNA sequences with the same CDR3. V is TRBV9 and J is TRBJ2-5, with 11 bases lining up with TRBD2. The CDR3 spans 15 residues. J was trimmed by 5 bases and V by 0 bases; bases with no gene match: 3. Germline V gene sequence: CDR1 SGDLS, CDR2 YYNGEE. CDR3 sequence reads: CASSVGLAGGETQYF. DNA of the CDR3: TGTGCCAGCAGCGTAGGGTTAGCGGGAGGGGAGACCCAGTACTTC. Using reference TRBV9 and TRBJ2-5 for the parts outside the CDR3, the full variable domain is DSGVTQTPKHLITATGQRVTLRCSPRSGDLSVYWYQQSLDQGLQFLIQYYNGEERAKGNILERFSAQQFPDLHSELNLSSLELGDSALYFCASSVGLAGGETQYFGPGTRLLVL.

This clone was counted a few times. V is TRBV28 and J is TRBJ2-7; 9 positions match TRBD1. Germline V lookup: CDR1 MDHEN, CDR2 SYDVKM. V was pared by 6 bases and J by 4 bases, with 10 bases of the junction left unmatched. The CDR3 runs to 15 residues. The CDR3 loop is CASSRSGTGSYEQYF. The CDR3 nucleotides read TGTGCCAGCAGCCGATCCGGGACAGGGTCGTACGAGCAGTACTTC.

This chain joins TRBV29-1 and TRBJ2-3; D remains ambiguous. The CDR3 is made up of 12 amino acids. CDR1 and CDR2 (germline): SQVTM, ANQGSEA. V was shortened by 1 base and J by 2 bases, with 4 bases between the two germline ends. CDR3 amino acids: CSVEGYTDTQYF. As DNA, the CDR3 is TGCAGCGTTGAAGGCTACACAGATACGCAGTATTTT.

This clone was seen a handful of times. V usage is TRBV7-2 and J usage is TRBJ2-7, with D possibly TRBD2 on 6 matching bases. V shed 1 base and J shed 4 bases, with 11 bases lying between them. CDR3 length equals 14 residues. Looked up from germline, CDR1 is SGHTA and CDR2 is FQGNSA. CDR3 in DNA: TGTGCCAGCAGCTTAGATGCAGGGACTTACGAGCAGTACTTC. It specifies CASSLDAGTYEQYF.

This clone was counted a few times. This chain connects TRBV7-2 to TRBJ2-5; 7 positions match TRBD2. CDR1 and CDR2 from the germline V gene are SGHTA and FQGNSA. This CDR3 is built from 15 residues. V lost 4 bases, J lost 5 bases, and 10 bases stayed unmatched. For the CDR3, the DNA is TGTGCCAGCAGCTATCGCGGGAGCCGGTGGGAGACCCAGTACTTC. It is translated as CASSYRGSRWETQYF.

This sequence joins TRBV7-9 and TRBJ1-4; D perhaps matches TRBD1 (5 bases). Trimming stripped 0 bases from V and 7 bases from J, with 18 bases between. The CDR3 sequence is 17 residues long. In germline, CDR1 is SEHNR, CDR2 FQNEAQ (reference sequence). The CDR3 sequence: CASSLALDTRMGEKLFF. The CDR3 DNA reads TGTGCCAGCAGCTTAGCGCTGGACACCAGAATGGGTGAAAAACTGTTTTTT.